This note documents a single T cell receptor beta chain sequence. Its antigen remains unidentified. This specimen includes other DNA sequences encoding the same CDR3. It was CD45RO-negative cells, positively selected for CCR7, that made up naive CD8 cells, with terminally differentiated effector memory CD45RA+ cells excluded. The data were obtained in a study of shared clonotypes between healthy human individuals. Genomic DNA per cell subset filled all wells of several immunoSEQ plates. TCRdb keeps only in-frame clones here, not all; method: immunoSEQ multiplex PCR. Of about 2 million clones in the sample, roughly 94% were seen once. Whole-study findings and limits: An expected dependence of interdonor clonotype sharing on sequencing depth was noted. Memory subsets had estimated richness that was generally smaller than that of naive subsets. Some clonotypes were shared by all four sorted-subset donors, while others were not shared. The non-shared ones had lower generation probabilities than the shared ones.

The source of this sequence is a man between 18 and 29 years old in good health. Sequenced input: naive CD8+ T cells sorted from blood.

CDR3 sequence (DNA): TGTGCCAGCAGTTATGGGGCAGGGGCCTACGAGCAGTACTTC. Translation gives CASSYGAGAYEQYF. V usage is TRBV6-5 and J usage is TRBJ2-7, with TRBD1 as a possible D gene (6 bases). The ends were cut back, 3 bases at V and 2 bases at J, with 11 bases in the middle. Per the germline V gene, CDR1 is MNHEY and CDR2 is SVGAGI. The CDR3 covers 14 residues.